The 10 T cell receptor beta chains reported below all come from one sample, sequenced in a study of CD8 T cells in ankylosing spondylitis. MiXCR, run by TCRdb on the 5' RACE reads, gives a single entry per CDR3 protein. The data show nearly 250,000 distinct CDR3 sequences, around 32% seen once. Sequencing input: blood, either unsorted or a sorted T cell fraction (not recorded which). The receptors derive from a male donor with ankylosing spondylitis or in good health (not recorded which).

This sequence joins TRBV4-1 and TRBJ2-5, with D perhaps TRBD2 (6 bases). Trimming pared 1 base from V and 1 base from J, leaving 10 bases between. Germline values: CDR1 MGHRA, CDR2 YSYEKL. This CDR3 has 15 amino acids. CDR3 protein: CASSQGRGGQETQYF. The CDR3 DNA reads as TGCGCCAGCAGCCAAGGGCGGGGAGGCCAAGAGACCCAGTACTTC.

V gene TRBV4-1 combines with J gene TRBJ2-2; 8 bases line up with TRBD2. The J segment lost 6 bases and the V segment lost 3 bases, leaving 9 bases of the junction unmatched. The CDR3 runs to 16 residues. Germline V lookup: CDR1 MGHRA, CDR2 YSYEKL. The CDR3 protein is CASSHITPGLAGELFF. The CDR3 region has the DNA TGCGCCAGCAGCCACATTACTCCGGGACTAGCCGGGGAGCTGTTTTTT.

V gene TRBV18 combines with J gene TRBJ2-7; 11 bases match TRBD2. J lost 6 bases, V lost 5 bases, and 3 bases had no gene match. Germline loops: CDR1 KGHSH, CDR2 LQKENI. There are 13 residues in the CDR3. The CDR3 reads CASSVAGGTEQYF. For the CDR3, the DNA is TGTGCCAGCTCAGTAGCGGGGGGGACCGAGCAGTACTTC.

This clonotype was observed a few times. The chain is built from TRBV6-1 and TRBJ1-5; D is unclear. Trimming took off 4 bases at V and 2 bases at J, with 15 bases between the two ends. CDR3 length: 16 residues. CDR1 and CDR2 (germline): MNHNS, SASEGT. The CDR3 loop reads CASSGFRGLGNQPQHF. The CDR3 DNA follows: TGTGCCAGCAGTGGTTTCCGGGGTTTGGGCAATCAGCCCCAGCATTTT.

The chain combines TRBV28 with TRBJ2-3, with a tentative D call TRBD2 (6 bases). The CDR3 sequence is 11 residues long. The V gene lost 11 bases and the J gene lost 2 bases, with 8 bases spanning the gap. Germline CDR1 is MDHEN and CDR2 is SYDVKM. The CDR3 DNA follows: TGTGCCGGAGGGCCCACAGATACGCAGTATTTT. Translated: CAGGPTDTQYF.

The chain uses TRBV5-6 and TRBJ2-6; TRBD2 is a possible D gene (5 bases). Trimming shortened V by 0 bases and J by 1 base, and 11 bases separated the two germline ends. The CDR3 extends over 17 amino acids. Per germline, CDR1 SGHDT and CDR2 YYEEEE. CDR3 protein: CASSLAYTGSGANVLTF. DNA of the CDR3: TGTGCCAGCAGCTTGGCCTATACGGGATCTGGGGCCAACGTCCTGACTTTC.

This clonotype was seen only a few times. The CDR3 DNA is TGTGCCAGCAGTTACGACGCAGGGATAACGAGATACAATGAGCAGTTCTTC. This sequence encodes CASSYDAGITRYNEQFF. This chain connects TRBV6-5 to TRBJ2-1; a weak D match, TRBD1 (5 bases). Germline V lookup: CDR1 MNHEY, CDR2 SVGAGI. CDR3 size: 17 residues. V lost 2 bases, J lost 4 bases, and 18 bases lay in between.

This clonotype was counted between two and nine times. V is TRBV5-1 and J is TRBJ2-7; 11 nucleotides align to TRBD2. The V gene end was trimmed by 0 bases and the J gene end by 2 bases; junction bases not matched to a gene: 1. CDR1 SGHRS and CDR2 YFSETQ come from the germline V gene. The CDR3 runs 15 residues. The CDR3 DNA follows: TGCGCCAGCAGCTTGGTTAGCGGGGGGGCCTACGAGCAGTACTTC. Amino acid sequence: CASSLVSGGAYEQYF.

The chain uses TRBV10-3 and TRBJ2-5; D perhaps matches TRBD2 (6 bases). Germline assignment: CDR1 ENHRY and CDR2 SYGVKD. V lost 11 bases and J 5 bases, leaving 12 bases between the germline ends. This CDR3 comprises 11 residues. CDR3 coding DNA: TGTGCCGCCGGGGCGGGGGAGACCCAGTACTTC. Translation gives CAAGAGETQYF.

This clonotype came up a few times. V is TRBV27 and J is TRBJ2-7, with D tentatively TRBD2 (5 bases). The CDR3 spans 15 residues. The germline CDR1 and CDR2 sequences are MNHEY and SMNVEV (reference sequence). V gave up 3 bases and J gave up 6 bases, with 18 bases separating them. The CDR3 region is CASSFGARLTGEQYF. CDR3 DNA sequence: TGTGCCAGCAGTTTCGGAGCGAGACTAACTGGCGAGCAGTACTTC.